This entry concerns a single T cell receptor beta chain. Clones were read by immunoSEQ multiplex PCR, and TCRdb kept only the in-frame ones, dropping some. Of 13,000 or so clones listed, just over 95% are singletons. The record originates from a study of T cell clonotyping in hematopoietic cell transplantation. This CDR3 is 15 amino acids long. V dropped 3 bases and J dropped 3 bases, with 15 bases sitting between them. Germline V gene data show CDR1 as KGHSH and CDR2 as LQKENI. V usage is TRBV18 and J usage is TRBJ2-7; D might be TRBD1 or TRBD2, each matching 6 bases. This TCR came from a female patient aged 45-65 years who had an allogeneic stem cell transplant from an unrelated donor, so T cells may come from the graft donor. Some clones in this sample may be carry-over from other donors' samples. The material was peripheral blood mononuclear cells, obtained 30 days after allogeneic stem cell transplant. The CDR3 region has the DNA TGTGCCAGCTCACCTGGGGGGCGCGTAGGCTACGAGCAGTACTTC. Amino acids: CASSPGGRVGYEQYF.